This is a list of T cell receptor beta chains from one sample in a study of CD8+CD57+ T cells in acquired aplastic anemia. MiXCR, applied by TCRdb to the reads, yields one record per CDR3 protein. The sample includes more than 100,000 distinct CDR3 sequences, around 48% of them seen just once. The material sequenced was sorted CD4+, CD8+, or CD8+CD57+ T cells (not recorded which) from PBMCs. The source is a human donor in good health, serving as a control. The CDR3 runs from the conserved cysteine through the conserved F or W. The order of the fields is V gene, D gene, clone size, J gene, CDR3 length, CDR3 DNA, CDR3 protein. D genes are given only for firm matches. Clone size is given for some rows only: seen once, a few or many times, or a class if the clone is expanded.

V: TRBV11-1
D: TRBD1
size: -
J: TRBJ1-3
length: 18
DNA: TGTGCCAGCAGCCTAACCCTCGGACAGGGAAACTCTGGAAACACCATATATTTT
CDR3: CASSLTLGQGNSGNTIYF

V: TRBV5-1
D: TRBD1
size: many
J: TRBJ2-7
length: 15
DNA: TGCGCCAGCAGCTCTCCGGACAGGAGCTCCTACGAGCAGTACTTC
CDR3: CASSSPDRSSYEQYF

V: TRBV19
D: TRBD1
size: -
J: TRBJ1-2
length: 13
DNA: TGTGCCAGTAGTTTAACAGGGGATGTCGGCTACACCTTC
CDR3: CASSLTGDVGYTF

V: TRBV19
D: TRBD2
size: -
J: TRBJ2-1
length: 16
DNA: TGTGCCAGTAGTATAGCTGGCGGGAGCCTGCACAATGAGCAGTTCTTC
CDR3: CASSIAGGSLHNEQFF

V: TRBV11-2
D: -
size: many
J: TRBJ2-1
length: 16
DNA: TGTGCCAGCAGTCCAAACCGGGACCGTTCATACAATGAGCAGTTCTTC
CDR3: CASSPNRDRSYNEQFF

V: TRBV24-1
D: TRBD1
size: -
J: TRBJ2-3
length: 15
DNA: TGTGCCGCCGGTGATTCCGGACAGGTCACAGATGCGCAGTATTTT
CDR3: CAAGDSGQVTDAQYF

V: TRBV5-1
D: TRBD1
size: medium-sized
J: TRBJ2-7
length: 13
DNA: TGCGCCAGCAGCCAATTACAGGGGAGCGAGCAGTACTTC
CDR3: CASSQLQGSEQYF

V: TRBV15
D: -
size: -
J: TRBJ2-2
length: 13
DNA: TGTGCCACCCGGACAGCTGACACCGGGGAGCTGTTTTTT
CDR3: CATRTADTGELFF

V: TRBV10-3
D: -
size: medium-sized
J: TRBJ2-7
length: 13
DNA: TGTGCCATCAGTGGACCAAGCTCCTACGAGCAGTACTTC
CDR3: CAISGPSSYEQYF

V: TRBV18
D: TRBD1
size: few
J: TRBJ1-2
length: 15
DNA: TGTGCCAGCTCACTCATTACAGGGGAGGACTATGGCTACACCTTC
CDR3: CASSLITGEDYGYTF

V: TRBV7-8
D: -
size: -
J: TRBJ2-5
length: 18
DNA: TGTGCCAGCAGCTTAGTGGGGCGGACAGGGCTTCAAGCGGGGCCAAAGTACTTC
CDR3: CASSLVGRTGLQAGPKYF

V: TRBV11-2
D: TRBD1
size: -
J: TRBJ1-6
length: 16
DNA: TGTGCCAGCAGCCTGTGGACAGGGACCTATAATTCACCCCTCCACTTT
CDR3: CASSLWTGTYNSPLHF

V: TRBV5-4
D: TRBD1
size: many
J: TRBJ2-7
length: 13
DNA: TGTGCCAGCAGCTTGGACACAGGGGACGAGCAGTACTTC
CDR3: CASSLDTGDEQYF

V: TRBV5-6
D: TRBD2
size: many
J: TRBJ2-3
length: 17
DNA: TGTGCCAGCAGCTTGGTAGCTAGCGGGGGGGCGACAGATACGCAGTATTTT
CDR3: CASSLVASGGATDTQYF

V: TRBV25-1
D: TRBD1
size: many
J: TRBJ1-2
length: 17
DNA: TGTGCCAGCAGCGACGGGAGGGGGCGTAAGGGATACTATGGCTACACCTTC
CDR3: CASSDGRGRKGYYGYTF

V: TRBV12-3/TRBV12-4
D: -
size: many
J: TRBJ1-5
length: 14
DNA: TGTGCCAGCAGTTTCAGGGCAACTGATCAGCCCCAGCATTTT
CDR3: CASSFRATDQPQHF

V: TRBV6-1
D: -
size: many
J: TRBJ2-7
length: 14
DNA: TGTGCCACCATACCCAAAGGGGGCTCCTACGAGCAGTACTTC
CDR3: CATIPKGGSYEQYF

V: TRBV7-7
D: -
size: -
J: TRBJ2-7
length: 13
DNA: TGTGCCAGCAGCACAGGTCTGAAGGACGAGCAGTACTTC
CDR3: CASSTGLKDEQYF

V: TRBV2
D: TRBD1
size: -
J: TRBJ1-1
length: 14
DNA: TGTGCCAGCAGTCTTACAGGGGGGAACACTGAAGCTTTCTTT
CDR3: CASSLTGGNTEAFF

V: TRBV9
D: -
size: many
J: TRBJ1-1
length: 15
DNA: TGTGCCAGCAGCCCCAAGCGGGGGCCTAACACTGAAGCTTTCTTT
CDR3: CASSPKRGPNTEAFF

V: TRBV29-1
D: -
size: many
J: TRBJ2-7
length: 13
DNA: TGCAGCGTTGAGGGGACAAACTCCTACGAGCAGTACTTC
CDR3: CSVEGTNSYEQYF

V: TRBV24-1
D: -
size: few
J: TRBJ2-1
length: 16
DNA: TGTGCCACCAGTGATTTGCTTAGTCCAGGGAACAATGAGCAGTTCTTC
CDR3: CATSDLLSPGNNEQFF

V: TRBV7-9
D: -
size: -
J: TRBJ2-3
length: 13
DNA: TGTGCCAGCAGCTACGTCGGAACAGATACGCAGTATTTT
CDR3: CASSYVGTDTQYF

V: TRBV10-3
D: -
size: once
J: TRBJ1-6
length: 13
DNA: TGTGCCATCAGTGAGCGGGAGGGATTGTCCCTCCACTTT
CDR3: CAISEREGLSLHF